This passage covers 6 T cell receptor beta chains from one sample sequenced in a study of blood T cell repertoires in COVID-19. Some clones are missing from TCRdb's copy, which holds only in-frame ones; the method was immunoSEQ multiplex PCR. The table includes about 120,000 clones, approximately 89% detected once. Sequenced sample: peripheral blood. The receptor source for this set is a man in his forties with acute or convalescent COVID-19.

The chain combines TRBV6-5 with TRBJ2-5, with D perhaps TRBD2 (5 bases). The CDR3 has 14 residues. V lost 6 bases to trimming and J lost 2 bases, with 13 bases between them. Germline assignment: CDR1 MNHEY and CDR2 SVGAGI. This CDR3 reads CASSPDWEQETQYF. The CDR3 bases are TGTGCCAGCAGCCCGGACTGGGAACAAGAGACCCAGTACTTC.

The rearrangement uses TRBV6-5 and TRBJ2-3; D perhaps matches TRBD1 (5 bases). The CDR3 consists of 13 residues. Germline lookup yields CDR1 MNHEY and CDR2 SVGAGI. V was trimmed by 6 bases and J by 1 base, leaving 8 bases between them. The CDR3 spells CASRLTGTDTQYF. CDR3 sequence (DNA): TGTGCCAGCAGGCTGACAGGCACAGATACGCAGTATTTT.

V and J are TRBV30 and TRBJ2-7, with D perhaps matching TRBD2 (6 bases). Per germline, CDR1 GTSNPN and CDR2 SVGIG (reference sequence). The length of the CDR3 is 11 residues. V dropped 3 bases and J dropped 4 bases, with 7 bases sitting between them. Here the CDR3 reads CAWRGGYEQYF. In DNA form, the CDR3 reads TGTGCCTGGAGGGGGGGATACGAGCAGTACTTC.

CDR3: CASSIFGGQGAQPQHF. The DNA of the CDR3 is TGTGCCAGTAGTATTTTTGGAGGACAGGGGGCTCAGCCCCAGCATTTT. The chain uses TRBV19 and TRBJ1-5; 11 positions match TRBD1. The CDR3 runs to 16 residues. Germline CDR1 and CDR2: LNHDA and SQIVND (reference sequence). J lost 6 bases, V lost 3 bases, and 7 bases had no gene match.

This rearrangement joins TRBV14 to TRBJ1-2, with D hard to call. The ends were cut back, 2 bases at V and 0 bases at J, with 4 bases in the middle. The CDR3 length is 13 residues. The germline V gene has CDR1 SGHDN and CDR2 FVKESK. In DNA form, the CDR3 reads TGTGCCAGCAGCCAAAACACTAACTATGGCTACACCTTC. Protein: CASSQNTNYGYTF.

The V and J genes are TRBV3-1 (or the pseudogene TRBV3-2) and TRBJ1-1; no firm D call. With 0 bases removed from V and 4 bases from J, the gap between germline ends came to 9 bases. CDR3 length: 14 amino acids. Germline-derived CDR1 and CDR2 are LGHDT and YNNKEL (reference sequence). CDR3 protein: CASSQDVGFTEAFF. DNA of the CDR3: TGTGCCAGCAGCCAAGACGTCGGGTTCACTGAAGCTTTCTTT.